This T cell receptor (beta chain) was observed in a study of blood T cell repertoires in COVID-19. Study at large: COVID-19 samples, acute and convalescent, were from the United States, Italy and Spain. T cells, B-cell-depleted T cells, or PBMCs provided the cDNA or gDNA that served as material.

Original processing notes: Researchers report that nucleated cell counts were estimated from reference gene primer amplification. Profiled with immunoSEQ multiplex PCR; TCRdb holds only in-frame clones, not every one. V, J and clone size derive from that table, while D and trimming were established from the DNA sequence. The repertoire holds 120,000 to 150,000 clones, with more than 70% as singletons. Germline-derived CDR1 and CDR2 are MNHEY and SVGAGI. The CDR3 contains 13 residues. J lost 4 bases, V lost 4 bases, and 3 bases had no gene match. The specimen was peripheral blood. The chain links TRBV6-5 to TRBJ2-5; 7 bases align to TRBD1. The receptor was derived from a man aged 55 to 69 with active or convalescent COVID-19. The CDR3 DNA reads as TGTGCCAGCAGTTCCACAGGGGTAGAGACCCAGTACTTC. Translating gives CASSSTGVETQYF.